A selection of T cell receptor beta chains follows, all from one sample in a study of somatic mutations in cytotoxic T cells in rheumatoid arthritis. Clones were sequenced by immunoSEQ multiplex PCR, and TCRdb holds only the in-frame ones, with some missing. The repertoire includes fewer than 20,000 clones, approximately 80% of them detected once, and 12% sits in the top ten. Sequenced: CD8+ T cells sorted from blood. These receptors originate from an adult with rheumatoid arthritis. The CDR3 runs from the conserved cysteine through the conserved F or W. The D gene is left open where the match is weak. Clone size is stated in some rows and not others, as once, few, many or a class when expanded.

j_call: TRBJ1-6
cdr3_length: 15
clone_size: -
v_call: TRBV30
d_call: TRBD1
cdr3_aa: CAWRAGDRGNSPLHF
cdr3_nt: TGTGCCTGGAGAGCGGGGGACAGGGGGAATTCACCCCTCCACTTT

j_call: TRBJ1-1
cdr3_length: 14
clone_size: -
v_call: TRBV2
d_call: -
cdr3_aa: CASSEVVGNTEAFF
cdr3_nt: TGTGCCAGCAGTGAAGTGGTAGGGAACACTGAAGCTTTCTTT

j_call: TRBJ2-3
cdr3_length: 16
clone_size: -
v_call: TRBV7-9
d_call: -
cdr3_aa: CASSPGWGRGTDTQYF
cdr3_nt: TGTGCCAGCAGCCCCGGATGGGGACGGGGCACAGATACGCAGTATTTT

j_call: TRBJ2-1
cdr3_length: 15
clone_size: -
v_call: TRBV2
d_call: TRBD1
cdr3_aa: CASDPGQDSYNEQFF
cdr3_nt: TGTGCCAGTGACCCGGGACAGGACTCCTACAATGAGCAGTTCTTC

j_call: TRBJ2-5
cdr3_length: 14
clone_size: once
v_call: TRBV7-6
d_call: -
cdr3_aa: CASSLGPGAETQYF
cdr3_nt: TGTGCCAGCAGCTTAGGCCCGGGGGCAGAGACCCAGTACTTC

j_call: TRBJ1-1
cdr3_length: 14
clone_size: -
v_call: TRBV14
d_call: -
cdr3_aa: CASNPAQGWTEAFF
cdr3_nt: TGTGCCAGCAACCCGGCGCAGGGGTGGACTGAAGCTTTCTTT

j_call: TRBJ2-1
cdr3_length: 12
clone_size: few
v_call: TRBV27
d_call: -
cdr3_aa: CASSLGGHEQFF
cdr3_nt: TGTGCCAGCAGTTTGGGGGGTCATGAGCAGTTCTTC

j_call: TRBJ2-2
cdr3_length: 17
clone_size: -
v_call: TRBV5-1
d_call: -
cdr3_aa: CASSLEGGERGTGELFF
cdr3_nt: TGCGCCAGCAGCTTGGAAGGAGGGGAGAGAGGGACCGGGGAGCTGTTTTTT

j_call: TRBJ2-5
cdr3_length: 17
clone_size: -
v_call: TRBV30
d_call: TRBD2
cdr3_aa: CAWSLAGGSFPQETQYF
cdr3_nt: TGTGCCTGGTCTCTAGCGGGGGGTTCTTTCCCTCAAGAGACCCAGTACTTC

j_call: TRBJ1-4
cdr3_length: 14
clone_size: -
v_call: TRBV25-1
d_call: -
cdr3_aa: CASSVGGGYEKLFF
cdr3_nt: TGTGCCAGCAGTGTTGGTGGGGGTTATGAAAAACTGTTTTTT

j_call: TRBJ2-5
cdr3_length: 15
clone_size: -
v_call: TRBV7-8
d_call: TRBD2
cdr3_aa: CASSLGWRGSETQYF
cdr3_nt: TGTGCCAGCAGCTTAGGGTGGCGGGGGTCTGAGACCCAGTACTTC

j_call: TRBJ1-5
cdr3_length: 14
clone_size: -
v_call: TRBV28
d_call: -
cdr3_aa: CASSLEGWFQPQHF
cdr3_nt: TGTGCCAGCAGTTTAGAGGGTTGGTTTCAGCCCCAGCATTTT

j_call: TRBJ1-2
cdr3_length: 15
clone_size: -
v_call: TRBV2
d_call: -
cdr3_aa: CASTEPGQVNYGYTF
cdr3_nt: TGTGCCAGCACTGAACCGGGACAAGTAAACTATGGCTACACCTTC

j_call: TRBJ2-1
cdr3_length: 14
clone_size: -
v_call: TRBV28
d_call: TRBD1
cdr3_aa: CASTPGTGFDEQFF
cdr3_nt: TGTGCCAGCACCCCCGGGACAGGGTTCGATGAGCAGTTCTTC

j_call: TRBJ2-5
cdr3_length: 15
clone_size: few
v_call: TRBV11-2
d_call: TRBD2
cdr3_aa: CASSLTSGREETQYF
cdr3_nt: TGTGCCAGCAGTCTTACTAGCGGGAGGGAAGAGACCCAGTACTTC